This T cell receptor beta chain was sequenced during a study of T cell changes during pregnancy in multiple sclerosis. The method was immunoSEQ multiplex PCR; TCRdb's version includes in-frame clones alone and lacks a portion of them. Of 60,000 or so clones in the sample, approximately 90% were seen once. Germline V gene sequence: CDR1 SGDLS, CDR2 YYNGEE. This CDR3 has 16 amino acids. V was trimmed by 0 bases and J by 7 bases, leaving 19 bases between them. The sequence was obtained from a human donor whose cells served as feeder cells for cultures in a pregnancy study. The rearrangement uses TRBV9 and TRBJ2-5; TRBD2 might be the D (6 bases). Sequenced material: peripheral blood from another person, used as feeder cells. CDR3 sequence: CASSVEGTYLSGTQYF. The CDR3 region has the DNA TGTGCCAGCAGCGTAGAAGGGACTTACTTAAGCGGGACCCAGTACTTC.